The next 23 T cell receptor beta chains were all read from a single sample in a study of cytomegalovirus exposure and HLA in healthy donors. With 60 Vbeta and 13 Jbeta primers, the PCR was carried out. The protocol was immunoSEQ multiplex PCR, while the TCRdb copy is restricted to in-frame clones and leaves out a portion. The sample records under 65,000 clones, around 82% being singletons. Material for sequencing was PBMCs. The receptors stem from a man between 25 and 39 years old in good health and CMV-seropositive.

The J gene is TRBJ1-6, the V gene TRBV2; D is unresolved. Trimming removed 3 bases from V and 1 base from J, with 7 bases in between. The germline CDR1 and CDR2 sequences are SNHLY and FYNNEI. The CDR3 contains 15 residues. CDR3 residues: CASSDRESYNSPLHF. CDR3 bases: TGTGCCAGCAGTGATCGGGAATCCTATAATTCACCCCTCCACTTT.

V and J are TRBV6-5 and TRBJ2-5; 9 bases are a match to TRBD1. The J segment lost 5 bases and the V segment lost 4 bases, leaving 8 bases of the junction unmatched. CDR1 is MNHEY and CDR2 is SVGAGI in the germline V gene. The CDR3 totals 15 residues. The DNA for the CDR3 is TGTGCCAGCAGTTCCCTCGGGACAGGGCGGGAGACCCAGTACTTC. This gives the protein CASSSLGTGRETQYF.

V usage is TRBV5-4 and J usage is TRBJ1-2; 10 positions match TRBD1. J was trimmed by 6 bases and V by 4 bases; bases with no gene match: 3. CDR1 and CDR2 (germline): SGHNT, YYREEE (reference sequence). The CDR3 runs to 13 residues. Written as DNA, the CDR3 is TGTGCCAGCAGCATTGGGACAGGGGATGGCTACACCTTC. Translated: CASSIGTGDGYTF.

The chain links TRBV7-2 to TRBJ1-5, with 8 positions matching TRBD1. This CDR3 contains 17 residues. Per the germline V gene, CDR1 is SGHTA and CDR2 is FQGNSA. The V and J ends lost 5 bases and 0 bases, in that order; junction bases with no gene match: 9. The CDR3 protein is CASSIGTGFHSNQPQHF. The CDR3 nucleotides read TGTGCCAGCAGCATCGGGACAGGATTTCATAGCAATCAGCCCCAGCATTTT.

The rearrangement links TRBV9 to TRBJ2-3; TRBD2 matches 10 bases. CDR1 and CDR2 from the germline V gene are SGDLS and YYNGEE. This CDR3 spans 17 amino acids. The junction had 10 bases not matched to a gene; V was cut back by 3 bases and J by 3 bases. The CDR3 protein is CASSEQRGGPVTDTQYF. The CDR3 DNA reads TGTGCCAGCAGCGAACAGCGGGGGGGCCCCGTAACAGATACGCAGTATTTT.

V usage is TRBV14 and J usage is TRBJ2-5; no firm D call. Germline V lookup: CDR1 SGHDN, CDR2 FVKESK. This CDR3 contains 17 residues. V lost 1 base to trimming and J lost 1 base, with 16 bases between them. The CDR3 is CASSQVRWRHRQETQYF. In nucleotides, the CDR3 is TGTGCCAGCAGCCAAGTCCGGTGGCGACATCGCCAAGAGACCCAGTACTTC.

The rearrangement joins TRBV5-6 to TRBJ2-2; TRBD2 might be the D (6 bases). The V gene's germline CDR1 is SGHDT and CDR2 YYEEEE. V lost 2 bases to trimming and J lost 7 bases, with 15 bases between them. The CDR3 is made up of 15 amino acids. CDR3 sequence reads: CASSLVRERNGELFF. In DNA form, the CDR3 reads TGTGCCAGCAGCTTAGTCCGGGAGAGGAACGGGGAGCTGTTTTTT.

CDR3 nucleotide sequence: TGTGCCAGCAGTTTCCGAGGGGGCGAGGGTGGCTACACCTTC. It yields the protein CASSFRGGEGGYTF. The chain couples TRBV27 to TRBJ1-2, with 7 bases identical to TRBD1. Germline V gives CDR1 MNHEY, CDR2 SMNVEV (reference sequence). The CDR3 covers 14 residues. V dropped 3 bases and J dropped 7; count of bases not matched to a gene: 8.

This chain uses TRBV5-4 with TRBJ2-7, with 8 bases fitting TRBD1. This CDR3 spans 13 amino acids. The germline V gene encodes CDR1 SGHNT and CDR2 YYREEE (reference sequence). Trimming took 4 bases from V and 3 from J; bases not matched to a gene: 3. The CDR3 sequence is CASSPTGGYEQYF. CDR3 in DNA: TGTGCCAGCAGCCCAACAGGGGGCTACGAGCAGTACTTC.

This rearrangement joins TRBV25-1 to TRBJ2-7; D call uncertain. The germline gives CDR1 MGHDK, CDR2 SYGVNS. V was trimmed by 2 bases and J by 3 bases, leaving 11 bases between them. The CDR3 has 14 amino acids. The CDR3 region has the DNA TGTGCCAGCAGTGAAGTTAACAGCAACTACGAGCAGTACTTC. This gives the protein CASSEVNSNYEQYF.

The chain employs TRBV13 and TRBJ1-4, with D possibly matching TRBD1 (6 bases). Germline V gives CDR1 PRHDT, CDR2 FYEKMQ (reference sequence). With 3 bases removed from V and 6 bases from J, the gap between germline ends came to 11 bases. The CDR3 consists of 14 residues. The CDR3 DNA reads TGTGCCAGCAGCTTTACAGGGAGCTATGAAAAACTGTTTTTT. It specifies CASSFTGSYEKLFF.

This clone was observed a handful of times. The gene calls are TRBV19 and TRBJ1-5, with a weak D call TRBD1 (6 bases). The V gene lost 1 base and the J gene lost 0 bases, with 16 bases spanning the gap. CDR3 length: 18 amino acids. Germline V CDR1 and CDR2: LNHDA, SQIVND (reference sequence). CDR3 DNA sequence: TGTGCCAGTAGTATAGGTTCAGGGGTGGCCTATAGCAATCAGCCCCAGCATTTT. It is translated as CASSIGSGVAYSNQPQHF.

J is TRBJ1-5 and V is TRBV29-1, with D maybe TRBD1 (5 bases). This CDR3 is 14 amino acids long. Trimming cost V 4 bases and J 3 bases, with 13 bases left between them. Germline CDR1 reads SQVTM; CDR2 reads ANQGSEA. CDR3: CSVGDGGNNQPQHF. The CDR3 bases are TGCAGCGTTGGGGACGGGGGGAACAATCAGCCCCAGCATTTT.

This clone was seen a single time. V usage is TRBV5-1 and J usage is TRBJ2-7; D possibly corresponds to TRBD1 (5 bases). With 6 bases removed from V and 3 bases from J, the gap between germline ends came to 10 bases. This CDR3 has 12 amino acids. CDR1 is SGHRS and CDR2 is YFSETQ in the germline V gene. The CDR3 loop is CASTGQGYEQYF. The CDR3, as DNA: TGCGCCAGCACGGGCCAGGGCTACGAGCAGTACTTC. The whole variable domain, remainder taken from reference TRBV5-1 and TRBJ2-7, is KAGVTQTPRYLIKTRGQQVTLSCSPISGHRSVSWYQQTPGQGLQFLFEYFSETQRNKGNFPGRFSGRQFSNSRSEMNVSTLELGDSALYLCASTGQGYEQYFGPGTRLTVT.

The gene calls are TRBV6-5 and TRBJ1-2, with TRBD1 as a possible D gene (6 bases). Germline CDR1 is MNHEY and CDR2 is SVGAGI. This CDR3 is 14 amino acids long. The V and J ends lost 4 bases and 3 bases respectively, with 12 bases between them. CDR3 sequence (DNA): TGTGCCAGCAGTTCGGACAGCCGGTACTATGGCTACACCTTC. Protein product: CASSSDSRYYGYTF.

The chain recombines TRBV28 with TRBJ2-7; D is perhaps TRBD1 (5 bases). Germline loops: CDR1 MDHEN, CDR2 SYDVKM. Trimming took 2 bases from V and 3 from J, leaving 11 bases between them. The CDR3 totals 14 residues. The CDR3 DNA sequence: TGTGCCAGCAGTTTAAGGGGATCACTCTACGAGCAGTACTTC. Encoded protein: CASSLRGSLYEQYF.

Here the CDR3 reads CAWSLRTGELFF. For the CDR3, the DNA is TGTGCCTGGAGTTTGCGGACCGGGGAGCTGTTTTTT. The chain joins TRBV30 to TRBJ2-2; D call uncertain. CDR1 GTSNPN and CDR2 SVGIG come from the germline V gene (reference sequence). CDR3 length equals 12 residues. V lost 2 bases, J lost 5 bases, and 6 bases lay in between.

The chain has TRBV7-2 and TRBJ2-2, with TRBD2 identical over 10 bases. The junction had 5 bases not matched to a gene; V was cut back by 1 base and J by 0 bases. Per the germline V gene, CDR1 is SGHTA and CDR2 is FQGNSA. This CDR3 has 18 amino acids. The CDR3 DNA reads as TGTGCCAGCAGCTTAGTGCTAGCGGGGGCTCCGAACACCGGGGAGCTGTTTTTT. Its protein is CASSLVLAGAPNTGELFF.

Here the CDR3 reads CASSFRMGGVSTDTQYF. The CDR3 coding sequence is TGTGCCAGCAGTTTTAGAATGGGGGGGGTAAGCACAGATACGCAGTATTTT. This chain connects TRBV27 to TRBJ2-3, with 7 bases aligning to TRBD2. Germline-derived CDR1 and CDR2 are MNHEY and SMNVEV (reference sequence). CDR3 length: 17 residues. J gave up 0 bases and V 3 bases, and 9 bases lay outside the gene matches.

This chain links TRBV7-9 with TRBJ2-3; 8 bases are a match to TRBD2. The CDR3 consists of 16 residues. CDR1 SEHNR and CDR2 FQNEAQ come from the germline V gene (reference sequence). V gave up 7 bases and J gave up 0 bases; unmatched junction bases: 9. CDR3 region: CASIKYSGDSTDTQYF. CDR3 nucleotide sequence: TGTGCCAGCATCAAATATAGCGGGGATAGCACAGATACGCAGTATTTT.

The chain joins TRBV5-4 to TRBJ2-1, with TRBD1 matching 9 bases. The CDR3 consists of 14 residues. Germline values: CDR1 SGHNT, CDR2 YYREEE (reference sequence). Trimming at V came to 4 bases and at J to 3 bases, leaving 2 bases not matched to a gene. CDR3 region: CASSPGQGYNEQFF. CDR3 nucleotide sequence: TGTGCCAGCAGCCCGGGACAGGGCTACAATGAGCAGTTCTTC.

This clone was picked up a small number of times. The chain is built from TRBV5-1 and TRBJ1-1; D is unclear. This CDR3 has 13 amino acids. V shed 0 bases and J shed 6 bases, with 9 bases lying between them. CDR1 and CDR2 (germline): SGHRS, YFSETQ. CDR3 coding DNA: TGCGCCAGCAGCTTGGGGGCGGGCCCTGAAGCTTTCTTT. Protein sequence: CASSLGAGPEAFF.

The V and J genes are TRBV9 and TRBJ1-2; D remains ambiguous. V was clipped by 4 bases and J by 4 bases, with 14 bases between them. Germline V CDR1 and CDR2: SGDLS, YYNGEE. CDR3 length equals 14 residues. The CDR3 bases are TGTGCCAGCAGCCCCAGACCGGGAAGCTATGGCTACACCTTC. As protein: CASSPRPGSYGYTF. Using reference TRBV9 and TRBJ1-2 for the parts outside the CDR3, the full variable domain is DSGVTQTPKHLITATGQRVTLRCSPRSGDLSVYWYQQSLDQGLQFLIQYYNGEERAKGNILERFSAQQFPDLHSELNLSSLELGDSALYFCASSPRPGSYGYTFGSGTRLTVV.